This passage covers 15 T cell receptor beta chains from one sample sequenced in a study of shared clonotypes between healthy human individuals. Sequencing used immunoSEQ multiplex PCR; TCRdb keeps in-frame clones, though not all of them. This table has approximately 980,000 clones, 70% to 85% appearing once. The material sequenced was memory CD4+ T cells sorted from blood. Specified subset: CD45RA-negative fraction. Receptors originate from a man aged 18 to 29 in good health.

The chain combines TRBV10-3 with TRBJ1-2; 7 bases agree with TRBD1. The CDR3 has 13 amino acids. Germline assignment: CDR1 ENHRY and CDR2 SYGVKD. Unmatched junction bases numbered 3, after V lost 0 bases and J lost 8 bases. CDR3 sequence (DNA): TGTGCCATCAGTGAGTCGCCGGACAGGGGCTACACCTTC. As protein: CAISESPDRGYTF.

The V gene is TRBV27, the J gene TRBJ2-5; 9 nucleotides match TRBD1. The CDR3 is made up of 14 amino acids. The germline gives CDR1 MNHEY, CDR2 SMNVEV (reference sequence). The trim removed 6 bases at V and 4 bases at J, leaving 6 bases unmatched. The CDR3 DNA follows: TGTGCCAGCAGGGGGACAGGGATAATAGAGACCCAGTACTTC. It is translated as CASRGTGIIETQYF.

The rearrangement links TRBV19 to TRBJ2-3; D might be TRBD2 (5 bases). Germline V gene lookup returns CDR1 LNHDA and CDR2 SQIVND (reference sequence). The ends were cut back, 9 bases at V and 8 bases at J, with 15 bases in the middle. This CDR3 comprises 12 residues. CDR3 in DNA: TGTGCCAGAATAGAGGGTTTCCCTACGCAGTATTTT. This encodes CARIEGFPTQYF.

The rearrangement links TRBV2 to TRBJ1-2; a possible D gene is TRBD1 (5 bases). From germline, CDR1 is SNHLY and CDR2 FYNNEI. The V and J ends lost 6 bases and 2 bases respectively, with 10 bases between them. There are 13 residues in the CDR3. CDR3 sequence reads: CASRRGENYGYTF. The CDR3 nucleotides read TGTGCCAGCAGACGGGGGGAGAACTATGGCTACACCTTC.

This clone was seen a handful of times. The V and J genes are TRBV18 and TRBJ1-2; a weak D match, TRBD1 (5 bases). CDR1 is KGHSH, CDR2 LQKENI, per germline. V lost 6 bases and J lost 7, with 15 bases in between. The CDR3 is 13 residues long. The DNA of the CDR3 is TGTGCCAGCTCCCGACAGACCGGGGCTGGCTACACCTTC. It is translated as CASSRQTGAGYTF.

Notes on this clone: It is unclear where the CDR3 begins or ends on the DNA, so no DNA is shown, and the CDR3 is as TCRdb lists it. This chain uses TRBV12-2 with TRBJ1-3; TRBD1, the table's D call, was not compared with the DNA. TRBV12-2 is a known pseudogene. The CDR3 is made up of 18 amino acids, end residues included. CDR3 loop: CASRLGDRGFGSGNTIYF.

To note about this clone: A far larger clone is a single base away, which makes a read error likely. V usage is TRBV30 and J usage is TRBJ2-5, with TRBD1 identical over 7 bases. The germline gives CDR1 GTSNPN, CDR2 SVGIG (reference sequence). The CDR3 has 13 residues. In DNA, the CDR3 is TGTGCCTGCGGGCGACAGGGTGTAGAGGCCCAGTACTTC. Protein sequence: CACGRQGVEAQYF.

This sequence joins TRBV19 and TRBJ2-2; 11 nucleotides align to TRBD2. CDR3 length equals 17 residues. The germline CDR1 and CDR2 sequences are LNHDA and SQIVND (reference sequence). Germline trimming cut 6 bases from V and 0 bases from J; bases unmatched to any gene: 6. CDR3: CASSRLAGNPNTGELFF. In nucleotides, the CDR3 is TGTGCCAGTAGCCGACTAGCGGGAAACCCGAACACCGGGGAGCTGTTTTTT.

The V call is TRBV2, the J call TRBJ2-3; 7 bases line up with TRBD1. After removal of 7 bases from V and 0 bases from J, the junction contained 13 bases not matched to a gene. CDR3 length: 17 residues. The germline V gene has CDR1 SNHLY and CDR2 FYNNEI. The CDR3 DNA reads as TGTGCCAGCACTGTTTCACCGGGACAGTTAAGCACAGATACGCAGTATTTT. Its protein is CASTVSPGQLSTDTQYF. Supplemented by reference TRBV2 and TRBJ2-3, the full variable domain reads EPEVTQTPSHQVTQMGQEVILRCVPISNHLYFYWYRQILGQKVEFLVSFYNNEISEKSEIFDDQFSVERPDGSNFTLKIRSTKLEDSAMYFCASTVSPGQLSTDTQYFGPGTRLTVL.

This chain links TRBV28 with TRBJ2-5; 12 bases map to TRBD1. The CDR3 totals 15 residues. Germline assignment: CDR1 MDHEN and CDR2 SYDVKM. The V and J ends lost 2 bases and 5 bases, in that order; junction bases with no gene match: 3. The CDR3 bases are TGTGCCAGCAGTTTAGGGACAGGGGGCGCGGAGACCCAGTACTTC. This codes for CASSLGTGGAETQYF.

The chain employs TRBV18 and TRBJ2-2; D might be TRBD2 (6 bases). Trimming took 2 bases from V and 4 from J, leaving 17 bases between them. CDR3 length equals 17 residues. In germline, CDR1 is KGHSH, CDR2 LQKENI. As DNA, the CDR3 is TGTGCCAGCTCACCAGCTTCCGGGGGAGCGACCACCGGGGAGCTGTTTTTT. Its protein product is CASSPASGGATTGELFF.

The rearrangement joins TRBV27 to TRBJ2-5; 10 bases agree with TRBD1. The germline V gene has CDR1 MNHEY and CDR2 SMNVEV (reference sequence). J lost 4 bases, V lost 7 bases, and 9 bases had no gene match. This CDR3 comprises 15 residues. CDR3 coding DNA: TGTGCCAGCATCTCCGGGACAGGGGTGGGAGAGACCCAGTACTTC. Protein sequence: CASISGTGVGETQYF.

This clone was observed a single time. The chain recombines TRBV7-6 with TRBJ1-6; 8 bases are a match to TRBD1. The germline CDR1 and CDR2 sequences are SGHVS and FNYEAQ. CDR3 length: 16 residues. V shed 1 base, J shed 12 bases, and the junction held 11 bases outside the gene matches. In DNA, the CDR3 is TGTGCCAGCAGCTTAGTCCCCGGGACAGGTCCAAAACCCCTCCACTTT. The encoded protein is CASSLVPGTGPKPLHF. Filled out from reference TRBV7-6 and TRBJ1-6, the complete variable domain reads GAGVSQSPRYKVTKRGQDVALRCDPISGHVSLYWYRQALGQGPEFLTYFNYEAQQDKSGLPNDRFSAERPEGSISTLTIQRTEQRDSAMYRCASSLVPGTGPKPLHFGNGTRLTVT.

The genes are TRBV7-3 and TRBJ1-2; no definite D call. CDR1 is SGHTA and CDR2 is FQGTGA in the germline V gene. The CDR3 runs to 16 residues. Trimming left V 5 bases short and J 4 bases short, with 20 bases between. The CDR3 protein is CASSPRKVQEGYGYTF. The CDR3 coding sequence is TGTGCCAGCAGCCCCCGGAAGGTCCAAGAGGGCTATGGCTACACCTTC. The variable domain in full, completed from reference TRBV7-3 and TRBJ1-2, reads GAGVSQTPSNKVTEKGKYVELRCDPISGHTALYWYRQSLGQGPEFLIYFQGTGAADDSGLPNDRFFAVRPEGSVSTLKIQRTERGDSAVYLCASSPRKVQEGYGYTFGSGTRLTVV.

The J gene is TRBJ2-7, the V gene TRBV7-2; 9 nucleotides align to TRBD2. The V gene end was trimmed by 3 bases and the J gene end by 6 bases; junction bases not matched to a gene: 6. The CDR3 is 14 residues long. Germline V gives CDR1 SGHTA, CDR2 FQGNSA. CDR3 protein: CASSFSGSTSEQYF. In DNA, the CDR3 is TGTGCCAGCAGCTTTAGCGGGAGTACTAGCGAGCAGTACTTC.